The 30 T cell receptor beta chains presented below share a single source sample, sequenced in a study of cytomegalovirus exposure and HLA in healthy donors. TCRdb's copy holds only in-frame clones and misses some; the assay was immunoSEQ multiplex PCR. The repertoire holds under 200,000 clones, with roughly 86% as singletons. The sequenced material came from PBMCs. Receptor source: a man between 18 and 29 years old in good health and CMV-seropositive.

V gene TRBV6-5 combines with J gene TRBJ2-1; no reliable D call. From germline, CDR1 is MNHEY and CDR2 SVGAGI. V lost 0 bases, J lost 2 bases, and 11 bases lay in between. CDR3 length: 16 amino acids. The CDR3 loop reads CASSYSTISPYNEQFF. CDR3 nucleotide sequence: TGTGCCAGCAGTTACTCAACCATTAGCCCCTACAATGAGCAGTTCTTC.

The chain carries TRBV12-5 and TRBJ2-3; D gene unclear. The V gene lost 1 base and the J gene lost 7 bases, with 9 bases spanning the gap. The germline V gene has CDR1 LGHNT and CDR2 FRNRAP. The CDR3 extends over 13 amino acids. CDR3 protein: CASGLDEAYTQYF. DNA of the CDR3: TGTGCTAGTGGTTTGGACGAGGCATATACGCAGTATTTT.

The table lists this clone with a few counts. Other DNA sequences within the sample encode an identical CDR3. V is TRBV6-5 and J is TRBJ1-2; TRBD1 matches at 8 bases. Germline V CDR1 and CDR2: MNHEY, SVGAGI. The J segment lost 3 bases and the V segment lost 6 bases, leaving 3 bases of the junction unmatched. The CDR3 loop spans 13 amino acids. CDR3 amino acids: CASSQGADYGYTF. For the CDR3, the DNA is TGTGCCAGCAGCCAGGGGGCGGACTATGGCTACACCTTC.

The chain recombines TRBV7-2 with TRBJ2-3; possible D gene TRBD2, 6 bases. V shed 1 base and J shed 11 bases, with 10 bases lying between them. From germline, CDR1 is SGHTA and CDR2 FQGNSA. The CDR3 sequence is 12 residues long. CDR3 DNA: TGTGCCAGCAGCTTAGATGGGGGGAGGCAGTATTTT. Protein: CASSLDGGRQYF.

J is TRBJ2-7 and V is TRBV9; the match to TRBD2 covers 11 bases. The trim removed 3 bases at V and 1 base at J, leaving 3 bases unmatched. CDR3 size: 15 residues. Germline V CDR1 and CDR2: SGDLS, YYNGEE. CDR3 residues: CASSALAGESYEQYF. CDR3 nucleotides: TGTGCCAGCAGCGCACTAGCGGGAGAGTCCTACGAGCAGTACTTC.

This chain links TRBV7-6 with TRBJ2-1; 9 bases align to TRBD2. Germline values: CDR1 SGHVS, CDR2 FNYEAQ. The V segment lost 4 bases and the J segment 0 bases; nucleotides outside the gene matches: 10. The CDR3 totals 18 residues. The chain's CDR3 is CASSSSGNRMSSYNEQFF. The DNA of the CDR3 is TGTGCCAGCAGCTCTAGCGGGAATAGGATGAGCTCCTACAATGAGCAGTTCTTC.

The J gene is TRBJ1-1, the V gene TRBV5-1; D not resolved. V gave up 3 bases and J gave up 0 bases, with 18 bases separating them. CDR3 length: 17 residues. CDR1 SGHRS and CDR2 YFSETQ come from the germline V gene. CDR3 nucleotides: TGCGCCAGCAGCTCTGGGCGGGTGGGGAAGATGAACACTGAAGCTTTCTTT. Amino acid sequence: CASSSGRVGKMNTEAFF.

The chain has TRBV28 and TRBJ2-4; a weak D match, TRBD2 (6 bases). This CDR3 is 15 amino acids long. Between the trimmed V and J ends, which lost 4 bases and 1 base, there was a span of 11 bases. Germline V CDR1 and CDR2: MDHEN, SYDVKM. CDR3 residues: CASSSGDWAKNIQYF. The CDR3 DNA follows: TGTGCCAGCAGTTCCGGGGACTGGGCCAAAAACATTCAGTACTTC.

The chain carries TRBV11-2 and TRBJ2-1, with 7 bases aligning to TRBD2. Germline V gives CDR1 SGHAT, CDR2 FQNNGV. Trimming at V came to 5 bases and at J to 3 bases, leaving 10 bases not matched to a gene. The CDR3 is 16 residues long. CDR3 in amino acids: CASSLVASGLYNEQFF. CDR3 sequence (DNA): TGTGCCAGCAGCCTCGTGGCTAGCGGCCTCTACAATGAGCAGTTCTTC.

The V call is TRBV7-3, the J call TRBJ1-2; tentatively, D is TRBD1 (6 bases). The CDR3 is made up of 15 amino acids. Between the trimmed V and J ends, which lost 1 base and 5 bases, there was a span of 14 bases. Germline values: CDR1 SGHTA, CDR2 FQGTGA. CDR3 residues: CASSLNTGPSYGYTF. The CDR3 DNA sequence: TGTGCCAGCAGCTTAAATACAGGGCCCAGTTATGGCTACACCTTC.

The V and J genes are TRBV19 and TRBJ1-5, with no clear D. This CDR3 comprises 15 residues. CDR1 is LNHDA and CDR2 is SQIVND in the germline V gene (reference sequence). V lost 3 bases, J lost 3 bases, and 12 bases lay in between. CDR3 bases: TGTGCCAGTAGTATCGGGGTCGGGCTCAATCAGCCCCAGCATTTT. Its protein is CASSIGVGLNQPQHF. Combining the CDR3 with reference TRBV19 and TRBJ1-5 gives the whole variable domain DGGITQSPKYLFRKEGQNVTLSCEQNLNHDAMYWYRQDPGQGLRLIYYSQIVNDFQKGDIAEGYSVSREKKESFPLTVTSAQKNPTAFYLCASSIGVGLNQPQHFGDGTRLSIL.

The CDR3 DNA sequence: TGTGCCAGCAGCTTAGTACTAGCGGGCCCCTACGAGCAGTACTTC. It is translated as CASSLVLAGPYEQYF. The V gene is TRBV11-2, the J gene TRBJ2-7; 9 bases are shared with TRBD2. Trimming at V came to 1 base and at J to 2 bases, leaving 3 bases not matched to a gene. Germline V gene sequence: CDR1 SGHAT, CDR2 FQNNGV. This CDR3 region has 15 residues.

The genes are TRBV19 and TRBJ1-1; D uncertain. V was clipped by 3 bases and J by 4 bases, with 6 bases between them. The germline CDR1 and CDR2 sequences are LNHDA and SQIVND (reference sequence). The CDR3 covers 12 residues. The CDR3 here is CASSIGTTEAFF. CDR3 sequence (DNA): TGTGCCAGTAGTATTGGCACCACTGAAGCTTTCTTT.

CDR3: CAIPRTSRPEDTQYF. DNA of the CDR3: TGCGCCATTCCCCGGACTAGCCGTCCAGAGGATACGCAGTATTTT. The gene calls are TRBV4-1 and TRBJ2-3; 8 positions match TRBD2. This CDR3 has 15 residues. Germline CDR1 MGHRA, CDR2 YSYEKL. With V trimmed by 10 bases and J by 6 bases, 15 bases remained unmatched.

There are a few counts of this clone. The chain couples TRBV7-9 to TRBJ1-5; TRBD1 matches 7 bases. This CDR3 region has 15 residues. The V and J ends lost 1 base and 4 bases, in that order; junction bases with no gene match: 4. CDR1 is SEHNR and CDR2 is FQNEAQ in the germline V gene (reference sequence). CDR3 nucleotide sequence: TGTGCCAGCAGCTTAGACGGACAGGTGAATCAGCCCCAGCATTTT. Translation: CASSLDGQVNQPQHF.

The gene calls are TRBV29-1 and TRBJ2-1; D is ambiguous. The CDR3 extends over 13 amino acids. Trimming took off 4 bases at V and 2 bases at J, with 9 bases between the two ends. The germline gives CDR1 SQVTM, CDR2 ANQGSEA. This CDR3 reads CSVAGHPYNEQFF. The CDR3 DNA is TGCAGCGTTGCAGGTCACCCCTACAATGAGCAGTTCTTC.

The V and J genes are TRBV18 and TRBJ2-3; D is uncertain. The CDR3 extends over 14 amino acids. Per germline, CDR1 KGHSH and CDR2 LQKENI. The germline V and J ends were trimmed by 6 bases and 3 bases, with 13 bases remaining between them. The CDR3: CASSPRIGTDTQYF. CDR3 DNA: TGTGCCAGCTCTCCTAGGATCGGTACAGATACGCAGTATTTT.

The chain is built from TRBV19 and TRBJ1-1; the match to TRBD1 covers 11 bases. With 0 bases clipped from V and 3 bases from J, the junction kept 9 bases outside the gene matches. This CDR3 comprises 18 residues. CDR1 and CDR2 (germline): LNHDA, SQIVND (reference sequence). CDR3 bases: TGTGCCAGTAGTATAGATCTATTCCGGGACAGGGGGTACACTGAAGCTTTCTTT. Protein product: CASSIDLFRDRGYTEAFF.

The J gene is TRBJ2-1, the V gene TRBV13, with 11 bases matching TRBD2. CDR3 length: 16 amino acids. With 4 bases clipped from V and 7 bases from J, the junction kept 9 bases outside the gene matches. Germline-derived CDR1 and CDR2 are PRHDT and FYEKMQ (reference sequence). The DNA for the CDR3 is TGTGCCAGCAGCTCGCGCCGACTAGCGGGACGGAATGAGCAGTTCTTC. Protein product: CASSSRRLAGRNEQFF.

J is TRBJ1-5 and V is TRBV6-1; D remains unclear. This CDR3 has 13 residues. Trimming shortened V by 2 bases and J by 7 bases, and 9 bases separated the two germline ends. In germline, CDR1 is MNHNS, CDR2 SASEGT. CDR3 bases: TGTGCCAGCAGTGAAAGGGAGGGCCAGCCCCAGCATTTT. It translates to CASSEREGQPQHF.

This clone was seen a single time. The chain has TRBV27 and TRBJ2-1; TRBD2 matches at 16 bases. This CDR3 contains 18 residues. CDR1 is MNHEY, CDR2 SMNVEV, per germline (reference sequence). With 8 bases clipped from V and 1 base from J, the junction kept 8 bases outside the gene matches. The chain's CDR3 is CASEPGLAGGPSYNEQFF. The CDR3 bases are TGTGCCAGCGAACCGGGACTAGCGGGAGGGCCGTCCTACAATGAGCAGTTCTTC.

The chain carries TRBV11-3 and TRBJ2-1, with 9 bases that match TRBD1. Germline CDR1 is SGHNT and CDR2 is YENEEA. The V segment lost 0 bases and the J segment 13 bases; nucleotides outside the gene matches: 4. The CDR3 covers 13 residues. As DNA, the CDR3 is TGTGCCAGCAGCTTAGAGGGGGACAGGGAACAGTTCTTC. Translating gives CASSLEGDREQFF.

The V call is TRBV7-9, the J call TRBJ1-5; 7 bases fit TRBD1. The germline gives CDR1 SEHNR, CDR2 FQNEAQ (reference sequence). This CDR3 region has 14 residues. With V trimmed by 5 bases and J by 6 bases, 7 bases remained unmatched. For the CDR3, the DNA is TGTGCCAGCAGCCGTACAGGGGTTGGTCAGCCCCAGCATTTT. This sequence encodes CASSRTGVGQPQHF.

This sequence joins TRBV6-1 and TRBJ1-2; 9 bases map to TRBD1. In germline, CDR1 is MNHNS, CDR2 SASEGT. The CDR3 spans 16 residues. The J segment lost 3 bases and the V segment lost 2 bases, leaving 7 bases of the junction unmatched. The CDR3 bases are TGTGCCAGCAGTGAATCGGGGACAGGGATTTACTATGGCTACACCTTC. Translating it yields CASSESGTGIYYGYTF.

This clone was picked up one time. The genes are TRBV7-9 and TRBJ1-1, with D perhaps matching TRBD1 (5 bases). The germline V and J ends were trimmed by 5 bases and 3 bases, with 16 bases remaining between them. CDR1 is SEHNR and CDR2 is FQNEAQ in the germline V gene (reference sequence). The CDR3 consists of 15 residues. CDR3 in amino acids: CASSPRPGMDTEAFF. The CDR3, as DNA: TGTGCCAGCAGCCCCCGACCAGGGATGGACACTGAAGCTTTCTTT.

This clone is classed as medium-sized (0.01 to 0.1%). The rearrangement joins TRBV11-3 to TRBJ2-1; 7 positions match TRBD2. The length of the CDR3 is 15 residues. V trimming: 5 bases; J trimming: 2 bases; junction bases outside the gene matches: 6. Germline V lookup: CDR1 SGHNT, CDR2 YENEEA. Here the CDR3 reads CASSLLAYTYNEQFF. The CDR3 region has the DNA TGTGCCAGCAGCCTACTAGCGTACACCTACAATGAGCAGTTCTTC.

V gene TRBV7-3 combines with J gene TRBJ2-7, with D perhaps TRBD1 (6 bases). CDR3 length: 16 residues. Germline CDR1 SGHTA, CDR2 FQGTGA. V lost 2 bases to trimming and J lost 0 bases, with 14 bases between them. CDR3 in DNA: TGTGCCAGCAGCTTAGGGGGCAAGATCAGCTCCTACGAGCAGTACTTC. This encodes CASSLGGKISSYEQYF.

The chain has TRBV2 and TRBJ2-7; maybe TRBD1 (5 bases). The germline V and J ends were trimmed by 3 bases and 2 bases, with 14 bases remaining between them. Per the germline V gene, CDR1 is SNHLY and CDR2 is FYNNEI. The CDR3 is 15 amino acids. The CDR3 nucleotides read TGTGCCAGCAGTGACACAGGAGTTCCCCCCTACGAGCAGTACTTC. This sequence encodes CASSDTGVPPYEQYF.

The CDR3 is CASSMLEEDEQFF. Here the CDR3 DNA reads TGTGCCAGTAGTATGCTGGAGGAAGATGAGCAGTTCTTC. The V gene is TRBV19, the J gene TRBJ2-1; D is perhaps TRBD2 (5 bases). V lost 3 bases to trimming and J lost 8 bases, with 11 bases between them. This CDR3 has 13 residues. Germline-derived CDR1 and CDR2 are LNHDA and SQIVND (reference sequence).

This rearrangement joins TRBV5-1 to TRBJ1-1; TRBD1 might be the D (6 bases). The CDR3 is 17 amino acids. V gave up 0 bases and J gave up 4 bases, with 19 bases separating them. Germline CDR1 and CDR2: SGHRS and YFSETQ. For the CDR3, the DNA is TGCGCCAGCAGCTTGGCCAAGGTGGCAGGGGTGGGCACTGAAGCTTTCTTT. The encoded protein is CASSLAKVAGVGTEAFF.